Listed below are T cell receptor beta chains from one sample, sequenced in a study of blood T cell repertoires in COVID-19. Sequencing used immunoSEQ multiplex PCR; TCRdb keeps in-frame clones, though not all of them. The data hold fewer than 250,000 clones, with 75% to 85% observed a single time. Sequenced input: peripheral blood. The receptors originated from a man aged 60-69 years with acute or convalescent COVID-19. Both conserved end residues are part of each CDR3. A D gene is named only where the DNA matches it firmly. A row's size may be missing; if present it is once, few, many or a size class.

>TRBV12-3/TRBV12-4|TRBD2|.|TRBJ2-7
TGTGCCAGCAGTTTAAGAATGGGGGGGGAGCAGTACTTC
CASSLRMGGEQYF
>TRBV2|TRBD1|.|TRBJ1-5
TGTGCCAGCAGTGTTGACAGGGGGTATTCGCCCCAGCATTTT
CASSVDRGYSPQHF
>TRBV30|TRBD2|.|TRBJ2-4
TGTGCCTGGAGTGTACGGGTAGAACTAGCGGGAGTCATTCAGTACTTC
CAWSVRVELAGVIQYF
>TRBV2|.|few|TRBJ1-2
TGTGCCAGCAAGGGGGAGGGAGATGGCTACACCTTC
CASKGEGDGYTF
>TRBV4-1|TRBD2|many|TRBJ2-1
TGCGCCAGCAGCCGCGTCGGGACTAGCGGAAACAATGAGCAGTTCTTC
CASSRVGTSGNNEQFF
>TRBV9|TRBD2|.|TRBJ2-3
TGTGCCAGCAGCCCCCACCTAGCGGGAGTGGGAGGTGGTACTCCAGATACGCAGTATTTT
CASSPHLAGVGGGTPDTQYF
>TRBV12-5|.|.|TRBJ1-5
TGTGCTAGTGGCCCCCCGGGTGGTAGCAATCAGCCCCAGCATTTT
CASGPPGGSNQPQHF
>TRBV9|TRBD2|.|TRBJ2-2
TGTGCCAGCAGCGTAGTAGCGGGGGCTAGCGGGGAGCTGTTTTTT
CASSVVAGASGELFF
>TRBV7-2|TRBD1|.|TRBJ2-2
TGTGCCAGCAGCTTAGGAGTGGGACAGGGGAGGACCGGGGAGCTGTTTTTT
CASSLGVGQGRTGELFF
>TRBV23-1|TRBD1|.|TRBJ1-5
TGCGCCAGCAGTCGCCCCCGGGACAGGGGGCATTGCAATCAGCCCCAGCATTTT
CASSRPRDRGHCNQPQHF
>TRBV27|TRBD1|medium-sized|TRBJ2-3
TGTGCCAGCAGTTTAATGACAGGGGCAACTACGCAGTATTTT
CASSLMTGATTQYF
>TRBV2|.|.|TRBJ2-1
TGTGCCAGCACAAGGAACAGGGCGGATGAGCAGTTCTTC
CASTRNRADEQFF
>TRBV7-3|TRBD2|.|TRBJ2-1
TGTGCCAGCAGCCCTTCTAGCGGGCCTTACAATGAGCAGTTCTTC
CASSPSSGPYNEQFF
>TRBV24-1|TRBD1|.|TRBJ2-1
TGTGCCACCAGTGACCCGGCCGGGACAGGGGTTACAAATGAGCAGTTCTTC
CATSDPAGTGVTNEQFF
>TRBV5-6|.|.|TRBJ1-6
TGTGCCAGCGGCCATGGAGGGGTAGGGTCACCCCTCCACTTT
CASGHGGVGSPLHF
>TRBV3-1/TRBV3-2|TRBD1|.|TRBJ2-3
TGTGCCAGCCGAGACAGGGCTAGCACAGATACGCAGTATTTT
CASRDRASTDTQYF
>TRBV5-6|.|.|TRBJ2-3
TGTGCCAGCAGCTACAGGGTGAATACGCAGTATTTT
CASSYRVNTQYF
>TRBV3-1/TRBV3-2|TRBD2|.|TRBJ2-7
TGTGCCAGCAGCCCCCAGCGGGAGGAGCAGTACTTC
CASSPQREEQYF
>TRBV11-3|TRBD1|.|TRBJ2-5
TGTGCCAGCAGCCGCCGGACAGGGGGGGACCAAGAGACCCAGTACTTC
CASSRRTGGDQETQYF
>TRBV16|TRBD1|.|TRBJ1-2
TGTGCCAGCAGCCATCGAGCCGGGACAGGGCCTTCTAACTATGGCTACACCTTC
CASSHRAGTGPSNYGYTF
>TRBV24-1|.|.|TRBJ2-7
TGTGCCACCAGTGAATATAGTGCGGGGGAGCAGTACTTC
CATSEYSAGEQYF
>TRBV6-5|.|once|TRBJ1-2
TGTGCCAGCAGTTACTCGGACAGATTCTATGGCTACACCTTC
CASSYSDRFYGYTF
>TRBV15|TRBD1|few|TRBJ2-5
TGTGCCACCAGCAGGACCCCGACAGGGGGCGGGGAGACCCAGTACTTC
CATSRTPTGGGETQYF
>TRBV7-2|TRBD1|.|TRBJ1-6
TGTGCCAGCAGCTCGCGGGGACAGGGGGGCGCGCCCCTCCACTTT
CASSSRGQGGAPLHF
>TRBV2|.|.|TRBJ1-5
TGTGCCAGCACCCGAGGAAGTATCAATCAGCCCCAGCATTTT
CASTRGSINQPQHF